Below, one TCR beta chain is given with its context. The ends were cut back, 8 bases at V and 9 bases at J, with 14 bases in the middle. The CDR3 has 12 residues. The germline V gene has CDR1 SNHLY and CDR2 FYNNEI. This sample stems from a study of control samples from healthy donors and cancer patients. Measured with immunoSEQ multiplex PCR; TCRdb has only the in-frame clones, and not every one. This table holds approximately 110,000 clones, just over 90% found once. The chain recombines TRBV2 with TRBJ1-5, with D hard to call. The TCR was taken from a human donor in good health. The donor label of this sample is uncertain. Input material: blood. CDR3 bases: TGTGCCAGCTCCGGACCTCGATCGCCCCAGCATTTT. It specifies CASSGPRSPQHF.